This TCR beta chain was sequenced in a study of shared clonotypes between healthy human individuals. Researchers ran the assay at a deep level. The authors split each subset's genomic DNA evenly across several immunoSEQ plates. Sequencing used immunoSEQ multiplex PCR; TCRdb keeps in-frame clones, though not all of them. The profile covers over 1.5 million clones, with under 99% appearing a single time and approximately 0.44% taken by the ten largest. This clone appeared a single time. Its antigen is as yet unknown. Germline CDR1 reads MNHEY; CDR2 reads SVGAGI. CDR3 length: 15 residues. J gave up 6 bases and V 0 bases, and 5 bases lay outside the gene matches. General study points: Relative to their counterparts shared across all four donors, non-shared clonotypes exhibited diminished generation probabilities. Clonotype sharing among donors likely depends on sequencing depth.

This rearrangement joins TRBV6-5 to TRBJ2-1, with 7 bases lining up with TRBD1. The clonotype was recovered from a man younger than 45 in good health. Sequencing was performed on naive CD4+ T cells sorted from blood. As to subset: CD45RA+ positively selected. The DNA for the CDR3 is TGTGCCAGCAGTTACTCTGGAGACAGGGCCAATGAGCAGTTCTTC. The encoded protein is CASSYSGDRANEQFF.